Below are 21 T cell receptor beta chains sequenced from a single sample in a study of OX40 agonist ivuxolimab in advanced cancers. Measured with immunoSEQ multiplex PCR; TCRdb has only the in-frame clones, and not every one. The table has 50,000 to 75,000 clones, more than 80% seen once. Material: CD4+ or CD8+ T cells sorted from blood, obtained in a trial of the OX40 agonist ivuxolimab. Receptors originate from an adult with an advanced solid tumor such as melanoma, head and neck, liver or kidney cancer.

V is TRBV9 and J is TRBJ1-2; D perhaps matches TRBD1 (6 bases). The germline gives CDR1 SGDLS, CDR2 YYNGEE. The ends were cut back, 0 bases at V and 14 bases at J, with 17 bases in the middle. The CDR3 has 13 amino acids. CDR3 in amino acids: CASSVGETGGGTF. The CDR3 region has the DNA TGTGCCAGCAGCGTAGGGGAGACAGGCGGAGGGACCTTC.

This clone was observed a single time. This chain connects TRBV7-8 to TRBJ2-1; possibly TRBD2 for D (5 bases). The CDR3 length is 15 residues. CDR1 and CDR2 (germline): SGHVS, FQNEAQ. Trimming pared 5 bases from V and 0 bases from J, leaving 11 bases between. This CDR3 reads CASSKSGSSYNEQFF. CDR3 DNA: TGTGCCAGCAGCAAAAGCGGTAGCTCCTACAATGAGCAGTTCTTC.

This clone was detected once. This chain joins TRBV29-1 and TRBJ2-2; D is perhaps TRBD1 (6 bases). The CDR3 loop spans 15 amino acids. V lost 5 bases, J lost 0 bases, and 13 bases lay in between. Germline CDR1 is SQVTM and CDR2 is ANQGSEA. The CDR3 sequence: CSVPGGGTNTGELFF. Written as DNA, the CDR3 is TGCAGCGTTCCTGGGGGCGGAACGAACACCGGGGAGCTGTTTTTT.

The chain joins TRBV5-6 to TRBJ2-1; D is perhaps TRBD1 or TRBD2 (5 bases each). CDR3 length equals 12 residues. The germline V gene has CDR1 SGHDT and CDR2 YYEEEE. CDR3 residues: CASYGGVNEQFF. CDR3 bases: TGTGCTTCATATGGGGGAGTGAATGAGCAGTTCTTC.

This chain uses TRBV4-1 with TRBJ2-5; TRBD2 aligns across 11 bases. Germline trimming cut 0 bases from V and 5 bases from J; bases unmatched to any gene: 8. The germline V gene has CDR1 MGHRA and CDR2 YSYEKL. This CDR3 is built from 17 residues. The CDR3 DNA reads as TGCGCCAGCAGCCAAGATCGTAGCGGGGGGGCCCGGGAGACCCAGTACTTC. It encodes CASSQDRSGGARETQYF.

The chain joins TRBV7-2 to TRBJ2-5; D unclear. Trimming shortened V by 1 base and J by 1 base, and 7 bases separated the two germline ends. Germline V CDR1 and CDR2: SGHTA, FQGNSA. The length of the CDR3 is 14 residues. CDR3 nucleotides: TGTGCCAGCAGCTTAGGACGGGCCCAAGAGACCCAGTACTTC. Translation: CASSLGRAQETQYF.

The V and J genes are TRBV18 and TRBJ1-2; D gene uncertain. The CDR3 consists of 14 residues. The germline gives CDR1 KGHSH, CDR2 LQKENI. V was clipped by 6 bases and J by 1 base, with 12 bases between them. For the CDR3, the DNA is TGTGCCAGCTCTCCTCAGCGGGATAACTATGGCTACACCTTC. Residues: CASSPQRDNYGYTF.

This clone was found once. The V gene is TRBV29-1, the J gene TRBJ2-1, with TRBD1 identical over 9 bases. The CDR3 contains 19 residues. Per the germline V gene, CDR1 is SQVTM and CDR2 is ANQGSEA. The V and J ends lost 2 bases and 5 bases, in that order; junction bases with no gene match: 19. DNA of the CDR3: TGCAGCGTTGAAAGGGGGGGACAGGGTACCAAGGGTTGGAACAATGAGCAGTTCTTC. This encodes CSVERGGQGTKGWNNEQFF.

This clone was counted once. The chain combines TRBV6-5 with TRBJ1-3, with 8 positions matching TRBD1. This CDR3 is 16 amino acids long. V shed 4 bases, J shed 0 bases, and the junction held 5 bases outside the gene matches. Looked up from germline, CDR1 is MNHEY and CDR2 is SVGAGI. CDR3 sequence: CASSLDRVNSGNTIYF. For the CDR3, the DNA is TGTGCCAGCAGTTTGGACAGGGTCAACTCTGGAAACACCATATATTTT.

The J gene is TRBJ1-5, the V gene TRBV4-2; D possibly corresponds to TRBD1 (6 bases). V dropped 2 bases and J dropped 4 bases, with 6 bases sitting between them. Germline V CDR1 and CDR2: LGHNA, YNFKEQ. This CDR3 is built from 13 residues. CDR3 residues: CASSQQGNQPQHF. CDR3 in DNA: TGTGCCAGCAGCCAACAGGGGAATCAGCCCCAGCATTTT.

This clone was counted once. The chain joins TRBV7-8 to TRBJ1-3, with D hard to call. The CDR3 sequence is 15 residues long. The germline V gene encodes CDR1 SGHVS and CDR2 FQNEAQ. V lost 5 bases to trimming and J lost 0 bases, with 11 bases between them. The CDR3, as DNA: TGTGCCAGCAGCCAGGCGGGAAACTCTGGAAACACCATATATTTT. It is translated as CASSQAGNSGNTIYF.

J is TRBJ1-3 and V is TRBV7-2, with D hard to call. Trimming took off 6 bases at V and 9 bases at J, with 15 bases between the two ends. The CDR3 covers 13 residues. Germline CDR1 reads SGHTA; CDR2 reads FQGNSA. The DNA for the CDR3 is TGTGCCAGCAGTTTATCTGATCACGCCACCATATATTTT. Translation: CASSLSDHATIYF.

The chain combines TRBV15 with TRBJ2-7; TRBD2 matches 8 bases. CDR1 is LNHNV and CDR2 is YYDKDF in the germline V gene (reference sequence). Trimming removed 3 bases from V and 0 bases from J; junction bases left unmatched: 7. This CDR3 region has 16 residues. In nucleotides, the CDR3 is TGTGCCACCAGCAGGGAGCTAAGCGGGAGCTCCTACGAGCAGTACTTC. Its protein is CATSRELSGSSYEQYF.

This clone was observed a few times. The chain has TRBV19 and TRBJ1-6; weak D call: TRBD1 (6 bases). Germline CDR1 reads LNHDA; CDR2 reads SQIVND (reference sequence). V lost 11 bases, J lost 5 bases, and 13 bases lay in between. The CDR3 has 13 residues. The CDR3 reads CASRTANNSPLHF. The CDR3 bases are TGTGCCTCCCGGACAGCAAATAATTCACCCCTCCACTTT.

The chain recombines TRBV30 with TRBJ2-1; 8 bases fit TRBD2. The CDR3 length is 16 residues. In germline, CDR1 is GTSNPN, CDR2 SVGIG (reference sequence). Germline trimming cut 3 bases from V and 7 bases from J; bases unmatched to any gene: 14. In nucleotides, the CDR3 is TGTGCCTGGAGGGGGATGGGACTAGGTGTGGGTAATGAGCAGTTCTTC. Translation gives CAWRGMGLGVGNEQFF.

V usage is TRBV19 and J usage is TRBJ2-4; D may be TRBD2 (5 bases). This CDR3 contains 19 residues. Trimming left V 7 bases short and J 0 bases short, with 25 bases between. Germline V CDR1 and CDR2: LNHDA, SQIVND (reference sequence). CDR3 amino acids: CASTPGGQSFSLAKNIQYF. CDR3 nucleotides: TGTGCCAGTACCCCTGGCGGGCAGTCCTTCTCTCTAGCCAAAAACATTCAGTACTTC.

V gene TRBV9 combines with J gene TRBJ2-3, with D hard to call. There are 16 residues in the CDR3. Germline loops: CDR1 SGDLS, CDR2 YYNGEE. The ends were cut back, 4 bases at V and 2 bases at J, with 17 bases in the middle. The CDR3 DNA is TGTGCCAGCAGCCCTAGTCGAGACCGATACACAGATACGCAGTATTTT. Encoded protein: CASSPSRDRYTDTQYF.

The chain employs TRBV7-2 and TRBJ1-1; 7 bases are a match to TRBD1. Germline values: CDR1 SGHTA, CDR2 FQGNSA. The CDR3 consists of 14 residues. Trimming cost V 5 bases and J 1 base; bases outside gene matches: 4. The CDR3 loop is CASSADRANTEAFF. CDR3 sequence (DNA): TGTGCCAGCAGCGCCGACAGGGCGAACACTGAAGCTTTCTTT.

The chain joins TRBV6-5 to TRBJ2-1; the D is unclear. Trimming cost V 11 bases and J 0 bases, with 14 bases left between them. In germline, CDR1 is MNHEY, CDR2 SVGAGI. The CDR3 length is 14 residues. The CDR3 region is CAAGWKFSYNEQFF. CDR3 bases: TGTGCCGCCGGGTGGAAATTCTCCTACAATGAGCAGTTCTTC.

The genes are TRBV5-8 and TRBJ2-1, with TRBD2 identical over 8 bases. Trimming at V came to 1 base and at J to 7 bases, leaving 7 bases not matched to a gene. Germline CDR1 reads SGHTS; CDR2 reads YDEGEE. The CDR3 length is 15 residues. The CDR3 sequence: CASSLNGRAWNEQFF. In nucleotides, the CDR3 is TGTGCCAGCAGCTTGAACGGGAGGGCCTGGAATGAGCAGTTCTTC.

The rearrangement joins TRBV19 to TRBJ2-7, with TRBD1 identical over 7 bases. Germline V gene lookup returns CDR1 LNHDA and CDR2 SQIVND (reference sequence). V shed 3 bases and J 1 base; nucleotides not matched to a gene: 9. CDR3 length equals 16 residues. CDR3 sequence reads: CASSIDGTAGSYEQYF. The CDR3 bases are TGTGCCAGTAGTATTGACGGGACAGCTGGTTCCTACGAGCAGTACTTC.